A single sample gave rise to the 9 T cell receptor beta chains below, sequenced in a study of blood T cell repertoires in COVID-19. The assay was immunoSEQ multiplex PCR, and TCRdb's table has in-frame clones only and misses some. The data contain approximately 170,000 clones, around 85% of them singletons. The sequencing sample was made of peripheral blood. Receptors were obtained from a man at least 80 years old with COVID-19, enrolled during active disease.

This rearrangement joins TRBV2 to TRBJ1-2; 12 nucleotides match TRBD1. V shed 7 bases, J shed 6 bases, and the junction held 9 bases outside the gene matches. Germline loops: CDR1 SNHLY, CDR2 FYNNEI. The CDR3 runs 15 residues. Written as DNA, the CDR3 is TGTGCCAGCAAAAGGGGACAGGGGGCTCGGGATGGCTACACCTTC. Encoded protein: CASKRGQGARDGYTF.

The chain is built from TRBV5-1 and TRBJ2-3; 7 bases are shared with TRBD1. The V and J ends lost 3 bases and 0 bases, in that order; junction bases with no gene match: 7. This CDR3 has 16 amino acids. The germline CDR1 and CDR2 sequences are SGHRS and YFSETQ. CDR3 DNA sequence: TGCGCCAGCAGCTCTTATACAGGGGCTAGCACAGATACGCAGTATTTT. Its protein is CASSSYTGASTDTQYF.

The chain combines TRBV2 with TRBJ1-1; D not resolved. Germline lookup yields CDR1 SNHLY and CDR2 FYNNEI. The CDR3 is 13 amino acids. Trimming stripped 3 bases from V and 1 base from J, with 6 bases between. The CDR3 sequence is CASSDRGNTEAFF. CDR3 nucleotide sequence: TGTGCCAGCAGTGACCGGGGGAACACTGAAGCTTTCTTT. Full variable domain (missing parts from reference TRBV2 and TRBJ1-1): EPEVTQTPSHQVTQMGQEVILRCVPISNHLYFYWYRQILGQKVEFLVSFYNNEISEKSEIFDDQFSVERPDGSNFTLKIRSTKLEDSAMYFCASSDRGNTEAFFGQGTRLTVV.

The chain recombines TRBV10-3 with TRBJ1-1; 9 bases align to TRBD1. The CDR3 totals 13 residues. Germline values: CDR1 ENHRY, CDR2 SYGVKD. V was pared by 8 bases and J by 6 bases, with 7 bases of the junction left unmatched. CDR3 amino acids: CAIAGQGYPEAFF. CDR3 in DNA: TGTGCCATCGCAGGACAGGGGTACCCTGAAGCTTTCTTT.

This clone has a single count. The chain employs TRBV28 and TRBJ2-7, with 7 bases identical to TRBD2. V shed 4 bases, J shed 2 bases, and the junction held 2 bases outside the gene matches. Germline-derived CDR1 and CDR2 are MDHEN and SYDVKM. The CDR3 is 13 residues long. CDR3 DNA: TGTGCCAGCAGTTGGGGGGGAACCTACGAGCAGTACTTC. This encodes CASSWGGTYEQYF.

The chain links TRBV28 to TRBJ1-2; D remains ambiguous. Trimming removed 4 bases at V and 2 bases at J, with 5 bases between. CDR3 size: 12 residues. The V gene's germline CDR1 is MDHEN and CDR2 SYDVKM. The CDR3 loop is CASSWQNYGYTF. Here the CDR3 DNA reads TGTGCCAGCAGTTGGCAGAACTATGGCTACACCTTC.

For the CDR3, the DNA is TGTGCCAGCTCACCAGAGGTGAGCACTGAAGCTTTCTTT. Translating it yields CASSPEVSTEAFF. This chain connects TRBV18 to TRBJ1-1; D gene unclear. The germline V gene has CDR1 KGHSH and CDR2 LQKENI. The length of the CDR3 is 13 residues. The V end was cut by 2 bases, the J end by 4 bases, with 8 bases between. Combining the CDR3 with reference TRBV18 and TRBJ1-1 gives the whole variable domain NAGVMQNPRHLVRRRGQEARLRCSPMKGHSHVYWYRQLPEEGLKFMVYLQKENIIDESGMPKERFSAEFPKEGPSILRIQQVVRGDSAAYFCASSPEVSTEAFFGQGTRLTVV.

CDR3 bases: TGTGCCAGCAGTGAAGAGTGGGGGGGAGTAAACACCATATATTTT. It codes for CASSEEWGGVNTIYF. The chain uses TRBV6-1 and TRBJ1-3; a possible D gene is TRBD1 (5 bases). The V gene's germline CDR1 is MNHNS and CDR2 SASEGT. This CDR3 is built from 15 residues. Between the trimmed V and J ends, which lost 1 base and 6 bases, there was a span of 13 bases.

Only a few counts were recorded for this clone. V and J are TRBV9 and TRBJ1-3, with a weak D call TRBD1 (5 bases). Trimming cost V 3 bases and J 0 bases, with 13 bases left between them. Germline CDR1 reads SGDLS; CDR2 reads YYNGEE. This CDR3 is built from 16 residues. This CDR3 is CASSEDTGDSGNTIYF. CDR3 bases: TGTGCCAGCAGCGAAGACACAGGAGACTCTGGAAACACCATATATTTT.